The clone carrying this T cell receptor (beta chain) was counted at least ten times. As yet, its antigen is unknown. Germline V gene lookup returns CDR1 SQVTM and CDR2 ANQGSEA. V lost 0 bases and J 12 bases, leaving 20 bases between the germline ends. The CDR3 spans 14 residues. The data originate from a study of T cells in Graves' hyperthyroidism and ophthalmopathy. Findings and limits, study-wide: Blood also held most thyroid clonotypes expanded beyond 0.001. Ophthalmopathy was predicted by the model a median of about six months ahead of onset. Ophthalmopathy and stable hyperthyroidism were told apart by a 13 V-J model.

TCR beta CDR3 regions were amplified from RNA. A set of HTBI primers served as the primers for a first-round RT-PCR of the TCR CDR3. One entry per CDR3 protein, called by TCRdb with MiXCR from the multiplex PCR reads. The sample lists 500,000 to 800,000 distinct CDR3 sequences, about 45% occurring once. The sample consisted of peripheral blood or thyroid tissue (not recorded which). The chain is built from TRBV29-1 and TRBJ1-1, with D hard to call. The source is an adult man with Graves' disease, either hyperthyroidism or ophthalmopathy (not recorded which). CDR3 bases: TGCAGCGTTGAAGACACGGCAGGCCGCTACCTCCCTTTCTTT. Residues: CSVEDTAGRYLPFF. The full variable domain, its missing parts supplied by reference TRBV29-1 and TRBJ1-1, is SAVISQKPSRDICQRGTSLTIQCQVDSQVTMMFWYRQQPGQSLTLIATANQGSEATYESGFVIDKFPISRPNLTFSTLTVSNMSPEDSSIYLCSVEDTAGRYLPFFGQGTRLTVV.